This TCR beta chain was obtained from a study of tissue T cells after allogeneic stem cell transplantation. Background on the study: Smaller viable blood or marrow samples skipped sorting for direct DNA extraction. Study-level findings and limits: Blood and spleen captured only part of the tissue TCR repertoire. Anatomically similar tissues had similar TCR repertoires within each patient.

With respect to this clone: Antigen specificity is unknown.

Per germline, CDR1 SGHTA and CDR2 FQGNSA. This CDR3 has 13 amino acids. V lost 4 bases and J lost 1, with 7 bases in between. TCRdb keeps only in-frame clones here, not all; method: immunoSEQ multiplex PCR. The data contain approximately 30,000 clones, 65% to 90% of them singletons. The chain carries TRBV7-2 and TRBJ1-1, with D unresolved. The sequences come from blood, collected before transplantation. The source of this sequence is a woman aged 18-49 years who later had graft-versus-host disease after an allogeneic stem cell transplant. The CDR3 region has the DNA TGTGCCAGCAGCTCACATCGGAACACTGAAGCTTTCTTT. This translates into CASSSHRNTEAFF.